This T cell receptor (beta chain) was sequenced during a study of blood T cell repertoires in COVID-19. Per the study methods: The assay estimated nucleated cells by amplifying reference gene primers. Sequenced by immunoSEQ multiplex PCR; TCRdb stores in-frame clones only, minus some. The V and J calls and clone size are taken from that table; D and trimming were inferred from the DNA. Here the sample spans approximately 240,000 clones, 83% being singletons. The junction had 10 bases not matched to a gene; V was cut back by 8 bases and J by 3 bases. Germline-derived CDR1 and CDR2 are MNHEY and SMNVEV (reference sequence). There are 15 residues in the CDR3.

The sequencing sample was made of peripheral blood. This chain joins TRBV27 and TRBJ2-3, with 8 bases fitting TRBD1. This TCR derives from a human donor in a cohort sampled during active COVID-19. CDR3 nucleotide sequence: TGTGCCAGCGAATGCATGGACAGGGCAACAGATACGCAGTATTTT. Its protein is CASECMDRATDTQYF.